This is a list of T cell receptor beta chains from one sample in a study of identical twins. TCRdb re-called the 5' RACE reads with MiXCR, one entry per CDR3 protein. The data contain roughly 470,000 distinct CDR3 sequences, roughly an eighth of them seen just once; the ten biggest clones take up around 0.98%. These data were also filed under a second study, of yellow fever vaccine responses in identical twins.

The sequenced sample consisted of CD4+ T cells sorted from blood. The receptor set was obtained from a woman aged 18-30 years in good health. CDR3s include the opening cysteine and the closing phenylalanine or tryptophan. Each record gives: CDR3 length, V gene, clone size, CDR3 protein. The size entry is marked missing in some rows and otherwise reads once, few, many or a size class.

12	TRBV6-5	NA	CVSIGQGNTIYF
17	TRBV12-3/TRBV12-4	few	CASSFATGSSWGNEQFF
17	TRBV5-1	NA	CASSPGRREAGQETQYF
15	TRBV12-3/TRBV12-4	few	CASSLTQGNTDTQYF
16	TRBV12-3/TRBV12-4	many	CASSFLDGLGDNEQFF
17	TRBV19	once	CASRGSSNRKNTGELFF
13	TRBV7-9	few	CASSGDGYNEQFF
16	TRBV20-1	NA	CSARDFYDRVGETQYF
13	TRBV10-2	few	CASSEWLAYEQYF
12	TRBV28	NA	CASSFAERKQYF
13	TRBV10-3	few	CAINVGREDEQYF
13	TRBV28	NA	CASSGRDANTIYF
12	TRBV29-1	many	CSVSQGTTEAFF
13	TRBV20-1	many	CSASTGREVVQYF
18	TRBV10-3	NA	CAIRTAGTGLAGTDTQYF
16	TRBV7-2	NA	CASSLLGAGKTDTQYF
15	TRBV25-1	NA	CASSDLGATNEKLFF
16	TRBV12-3/TRBV12-4	few	CASALLKWREKSEQYF
10	TRBV6-5	few	CASGGFEQYF
13	TRBV5-6	few	CASSPDNLKTQYF
19	TRBV27	few	CASSFPRSPTGPSNQPQHF
14	TRBV12-3/TRBV12-4	NA	CASSVVLPNTEAFF
14	TRBV7-9	few	CASSFMGERSEQFF
11	TRBV25-1	few	CASSEDETQYF
14	TRBV20-1	few	CSASQVLLKETQYF
14	TRBV20-1	NA	CSVSPGLAEETQYF
16	TRBV28	NA	CASSLWGGSSYNEQFF
16	TRBV11-3	few	CASSSTSGYSTDTQYF
14	TRBV7-8	many	CASSGVATNEKLFF
14	TRBV5-1	many	CASSLQGAGQPQHF
18	TRBV5-1	many	CASSLRRMAGSLTDTQYF
15	TRBV2	NA	CASTEKASLRDEQFF
16	TRBV11-2	few	CASSSGTSAYQETQYF
16	TRBV5-1	NA	CASSLVHGGLAETQYF
14	TRBV4-3	many	CASSQVASTDTQYF
16	TRBV5-6	NA	CASSFFREKRHTEAFF
15	TRBV6-2/TRBV6-3	once	CASRNRLAGGNEQFF
15	TRBV3-1	NA	CASSQTGTGNHEQYF
14	TRBV12-3/TRBV12-4	NA	CASSLTGVVGEQYF
18	TRBV4-3	NA	CASSQGIAGSPDSYEQYF
13	TRBV5-1	many	CASSFSGADTQYF
12	TRBV7-2	few	CASSLAGTGQYF
9	TRBV24-1	few	CATPDEQFF
15	TRBV15	once	CATSTASGRQETQYF
18	TRBV27	NA	CASSFNRLRGTSVYEQYF
14	TRBV11-2	few	CASTPGQGGNEQFF
14	TRBV18	few	CASSPGQVRNEQFF
21	TRBV7-2	many	CASSLAEVAGVSTLAKNIQYF
14	TRBV6-2/TRBV6-3	few	CASSYRDWSYEQYF
14	TRBV7-9	many	CASSLNRDQETQYF
17	TRBV12-3/TRBV12-4	few	CASSLLLAGVVQETQYF
15	TRBV10-1	few	CASSEGGKGTYEQYF
16	TRBV27	few	CASSSTRTPRSYEQYF
14	TRBV2	few	CASSDLRNTDTQYF
13	TRBV7-8	many	CASSSDRYNEQFF
14	TRBV5-1	NA	CASSEGSRAHEQFF
14	TRBV10-3	many	CAISGDLNTGELFF